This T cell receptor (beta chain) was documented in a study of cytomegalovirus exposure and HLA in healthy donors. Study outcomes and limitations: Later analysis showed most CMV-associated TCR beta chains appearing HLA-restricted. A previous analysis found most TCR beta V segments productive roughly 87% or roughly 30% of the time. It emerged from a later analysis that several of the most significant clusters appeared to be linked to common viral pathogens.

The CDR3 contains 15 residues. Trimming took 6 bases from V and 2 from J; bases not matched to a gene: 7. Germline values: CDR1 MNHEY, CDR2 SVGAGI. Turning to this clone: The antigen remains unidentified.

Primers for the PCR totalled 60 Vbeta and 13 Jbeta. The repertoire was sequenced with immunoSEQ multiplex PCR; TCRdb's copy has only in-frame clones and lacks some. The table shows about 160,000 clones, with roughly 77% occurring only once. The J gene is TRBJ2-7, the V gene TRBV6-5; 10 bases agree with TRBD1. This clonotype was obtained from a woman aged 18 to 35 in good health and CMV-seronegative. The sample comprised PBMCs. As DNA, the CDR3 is TGTGCCAGCAGCGCCGACAGGGGGCCCCCCTACGAGCAGTACTTC. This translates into CASSADRGPPYEQYF.